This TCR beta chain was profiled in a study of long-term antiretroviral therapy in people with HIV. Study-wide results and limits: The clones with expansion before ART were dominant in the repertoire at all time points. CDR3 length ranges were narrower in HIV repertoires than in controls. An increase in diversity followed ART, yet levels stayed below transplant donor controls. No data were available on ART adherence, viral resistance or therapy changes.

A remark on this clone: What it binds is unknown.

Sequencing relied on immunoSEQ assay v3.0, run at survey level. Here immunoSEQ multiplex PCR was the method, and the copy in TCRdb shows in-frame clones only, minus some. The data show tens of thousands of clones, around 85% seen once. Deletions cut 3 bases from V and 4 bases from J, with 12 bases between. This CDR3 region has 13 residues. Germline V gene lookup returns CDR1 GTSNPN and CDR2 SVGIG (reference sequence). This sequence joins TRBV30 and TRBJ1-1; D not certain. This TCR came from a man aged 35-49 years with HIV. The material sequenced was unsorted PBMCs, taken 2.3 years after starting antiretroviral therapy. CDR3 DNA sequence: TGTGCCTGGAGGAAGACGGGAAGCACTGAAGCTTTCTTT. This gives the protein CAWRKTGSTEAFF.